A selection of T cell receptor beta chains follows, all from one sample in a study of blood T cell repertoires in COVID-19. Here immunoSEQ multiplex PCR was the method, and the copy in TCRdb shows in-frame clones only, minus some. The table shows over 150,000 clones, with about 83% occurring only once. Source material: peripheral blood. All receptors come from a woman in her sixties or seventies who had recovered from COVID-19. Each CDR3 is given with its conserved first and last residue. A D gene is named only where the DNA matches it firmly. Where a row states a size, it is once, few, many or the class of an expanded clone; other rows omit it.

d_call j_call clone_size v_call cdr3_aa cdr3_nt
TRBD2 TRBJ2-5 once TRBV27 CASSLFSGSVETQYF TGTGCCAGCAGTTTATTTAGCGGGAGCGTGGAGACCCAGTACTTC
- TRBJ2-7 - TRBV21-1 CASSKVAGLAYYEQYF TGTGCCAGCAGCAAAGTCGCGGGGCTAGCGTACTACGAGCAGTACTTC
- TRBJ1-4 - TRBV6-5 CASNPAGPNEKLFF TGTGCCAGCAACCCAGCGGGCCCAAATGAAAAACTGTTTTTT
TRBD1 TRBJ1-1 once TRBV5-1 CASSLGQAMNTEAFF TGCGCCAGCAGCTTAGGACAGGCCATGAACACTGAAGCTTTCTTT
TRBD1 TRBJ1-2 few TRBV5-1 CASSSGQGGHGYTF TGCGCCAGCAGCTCAGGACAGGGAGGTCATGGCTACACCTTC
TRBD1 TRBJ2-7 - TRBV12-5 CASGPLGQGRNEQYF TGTGCTAGTGGTCCCCTAGGACAGGGCCGAAACGAGCAGTACTTC
TRBD1 TRBJ1-2 - TRBV27 CASSFHGTGNYGYTF TGTGCCAGCAGTTTCCACGGGACAGGGAACTATGGCTACACCTTC
TRBD1 TRBJ1-2 - TRBV3-1/TRBV3-2 CASSQIRDRGRGYYGYTF TGTGCCAGCAGCCAAATCCGGGACAGGGGGCGCGGATACTATGGCTACACCTTC
- TRBJ1-1 - TRBV6-2/TRBV6-3 CASSLQGRTEAFF TGTGCCAGCAGCTTACAGGGCAGGACTGAAGCTTTCTTT
- TRBJ2-1 - TRBV30 CAWSGNNEQFF TGTGCCTGGAGCGGGAACAATGAGCAGTTCTTC
- TRBJ1-1 - TRBV11-1 CASSSRQLNTEAFF TGTGCCAGCAGCTCTAGACAGCTGAACACTGAAGCTTTCTTT
- TRBJ2-2 - TRBV2 CASRRQSLAGELFF TGTGCCAGCAGGCGACAGAGTTTGGCCGGGGAGCTGTTTTTT
- TRBJ2-7 - TRBV4-1 CASSNRQVSYEQYF TGCGCCAGCAGCAACCGACAGGTCTCCTACGAGCAGTACTTC
TRBD2 TRBJ2-7 few TRBV6-2/TRBV6-3 CASSYGLAGAYEQYF TGTGCCAGCAGTTACGGACTAGCGGGAGCCTACGAGCAGTACTTC
- TRBJ1-1 - TRBV18 CASSDVGPGYTEAFF TGTGCCAGCTCCGACGTTGGCCCAGGGTACACTGAAGCTTTCTTT
TRBD1 TRBJ2-3 - TRBV5-1 CASSPGQLDTQYF TGCGCCAGCAGCCCGGGACAGCTAGATACGCAGTATTTT
TRBD1 TRBJ1-2 - TRBV2 CASGQTGTGDSGYTF TGTGCCAGCGGGCAGACCGGGACAGGGGATAGCGGCTACACCTTC
TRBD2 TRBJ2-3 - TRBV6-4 CASSAGLAGAQYF TGTGCCAGCAGTGCCGGCCTGGCGGGGGCGCAGTATTTT
TRBD2 TRBJ2-5 - TRBV3-1/TRBV3-2 CASSQGTGRYQETQYF TGTGCCAGCAGCCAAGGGACCGGGAGGTACCAAGAGACCCAGTACTTC
TRBD1 TRBJ2-7 - TRBV5-5 CASSLTGDYEQYF TGTGCCAGCAGCCTGACAGGGGACTACGAGCAGTACTTC
- TRBJ1-2 - TRBV5-1 CASSLGQSSGYGYTF TGCGCCAGCAGCTTGGGGCAGTCCTCGGGTTATGGCTACACCTTC
- TRBJ2-7 few TRBV15 CATSRDRRDYEQYF TGTGCCACCAGCAGAGATCGTCGGGACTACGAGCAGTACTTC
- TRBJ1-5 - TRBV6-6 CASRYSNQPQHF TGTGCCAGCAGGTATAGCAATCAGCCCCAGCATTTT
- TRBJ2-1 once TRBV7-9 CASSLGLDYGDEQFF TGTGCCAGCAGCTTAGGGCTAGACTACGGCGATGAGCAGTTCTTC